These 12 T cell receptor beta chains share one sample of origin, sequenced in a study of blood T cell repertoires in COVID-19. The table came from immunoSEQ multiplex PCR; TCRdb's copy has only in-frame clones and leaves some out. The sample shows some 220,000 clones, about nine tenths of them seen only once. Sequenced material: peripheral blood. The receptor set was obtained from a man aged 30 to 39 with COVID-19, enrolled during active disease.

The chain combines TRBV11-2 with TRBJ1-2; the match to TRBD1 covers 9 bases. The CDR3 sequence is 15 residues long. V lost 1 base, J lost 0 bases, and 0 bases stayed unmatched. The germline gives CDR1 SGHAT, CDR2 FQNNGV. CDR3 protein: CASSLGTGANYGYTF. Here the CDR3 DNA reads TGTGCCAGCAGCTTAGGGACAGGGGCTAACTATGGCTACACCTTC.

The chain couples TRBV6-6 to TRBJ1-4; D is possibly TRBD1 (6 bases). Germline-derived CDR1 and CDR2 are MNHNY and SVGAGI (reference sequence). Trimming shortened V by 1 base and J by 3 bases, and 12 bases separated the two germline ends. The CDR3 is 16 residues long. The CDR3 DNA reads TGTGCCAGCAGTTACTTAACAGGGATGGCTAATGAAAAACTGTTTTTT. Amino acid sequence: CASSYLTGMANEKLFF.

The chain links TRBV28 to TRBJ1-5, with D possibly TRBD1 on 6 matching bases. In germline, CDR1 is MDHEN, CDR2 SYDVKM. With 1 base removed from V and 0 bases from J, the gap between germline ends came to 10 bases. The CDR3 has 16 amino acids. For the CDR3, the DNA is TGTGCCAGCAGTTTATCTCCAGGGGTTAGCAATCAGCCCCAGCATTTT. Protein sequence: CASSLSPGVSNQPQHF.

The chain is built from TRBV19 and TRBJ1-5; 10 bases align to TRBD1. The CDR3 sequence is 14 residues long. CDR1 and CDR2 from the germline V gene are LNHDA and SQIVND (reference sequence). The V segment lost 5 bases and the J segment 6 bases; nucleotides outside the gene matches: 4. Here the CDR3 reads CASSFGTGVQPQHF. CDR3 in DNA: TGTGCCAGTAGTTTCGGGACAGGGGTTCAGCCCCAGCATTTT.

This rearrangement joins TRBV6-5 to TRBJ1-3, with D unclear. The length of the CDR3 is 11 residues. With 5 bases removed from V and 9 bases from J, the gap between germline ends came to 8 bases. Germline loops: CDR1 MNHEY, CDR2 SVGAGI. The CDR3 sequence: CASSQIPTIYF. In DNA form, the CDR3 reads TGTGCCAGCAGTCAAATCCCCACCATATATTTT.

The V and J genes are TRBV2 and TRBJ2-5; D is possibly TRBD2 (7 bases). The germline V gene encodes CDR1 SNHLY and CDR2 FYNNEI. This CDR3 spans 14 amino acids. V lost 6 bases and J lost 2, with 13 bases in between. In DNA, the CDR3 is TGTGCCAGCAGCCAAGCGGGGACACAAGAGACCCAGTACTTC. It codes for CASSQAGTQETQYF.

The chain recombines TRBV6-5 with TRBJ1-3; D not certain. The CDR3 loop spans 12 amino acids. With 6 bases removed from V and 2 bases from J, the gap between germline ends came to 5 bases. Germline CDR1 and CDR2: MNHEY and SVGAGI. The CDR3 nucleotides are TGTGCCAGCAGCCCCGCTGGAAACACCATATATTTT. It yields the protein CASSPAGNTIYF.

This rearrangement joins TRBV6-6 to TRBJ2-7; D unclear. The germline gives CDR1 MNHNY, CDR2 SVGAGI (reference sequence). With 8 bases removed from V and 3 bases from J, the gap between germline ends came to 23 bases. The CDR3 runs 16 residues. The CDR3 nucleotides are TGTGCCAGCGGTCCCGTCGCAGGCGAACCCGTCTACGAGCAGTACTTC. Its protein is CASGPVAGEPVYEQYF.

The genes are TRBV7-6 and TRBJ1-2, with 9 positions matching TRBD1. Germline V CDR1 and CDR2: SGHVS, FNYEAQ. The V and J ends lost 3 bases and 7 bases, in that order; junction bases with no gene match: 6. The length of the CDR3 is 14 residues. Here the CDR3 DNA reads TGTGCCAGCAGCTTGGCGGGACAGGGTTCTGGCTACACCTTC. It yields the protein CASSLAGQGSGYTF. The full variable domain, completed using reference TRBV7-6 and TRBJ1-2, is GAGVSQSPRYKVTKRGQDVALRCDPISGHVSLYWYRQALGQGPEFLTYFNYEAQQDKSGLPNDRFSAERPEGSISTLTIQRTEQRDSAMYRCASSLAGQGSGYTFGSGTRLTVV.

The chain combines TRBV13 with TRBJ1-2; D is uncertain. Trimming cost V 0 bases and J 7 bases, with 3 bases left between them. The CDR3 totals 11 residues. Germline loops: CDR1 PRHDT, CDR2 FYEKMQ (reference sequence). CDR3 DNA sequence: TGTGCCAGCAGCTTAGGGGCTGGCTACACCTTC. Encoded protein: CASSLGAGYTF.

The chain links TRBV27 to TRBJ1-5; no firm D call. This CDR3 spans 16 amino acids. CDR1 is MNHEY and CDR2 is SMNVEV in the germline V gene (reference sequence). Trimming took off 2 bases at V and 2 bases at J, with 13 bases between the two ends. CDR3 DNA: TGTGCCAGCAGTTTACTCCCGCCAGTTCGCAATCAGCCCCAGCATTTT. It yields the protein CASSLLPPVRNQPQHF.

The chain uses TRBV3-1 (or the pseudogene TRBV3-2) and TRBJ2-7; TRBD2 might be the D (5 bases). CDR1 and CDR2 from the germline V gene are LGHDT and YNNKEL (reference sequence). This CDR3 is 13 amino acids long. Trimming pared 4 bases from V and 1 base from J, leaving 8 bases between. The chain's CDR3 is CASSPGKSYEQYF. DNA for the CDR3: TGTGCCAGCAGCCCGGGAAAATCCTACGAGCAGTACTTC.